Presented here are 21 T cell receptor beta chains from one specimen sequenced in a study of control samples from healthy donors and cancer patients. Assay used: immunoSEQ multiplex PCR; TCRdb lists only in-frame clones, some missing. The table records 150,000 or so clones, approximately 90% of them present only once. Sequences were obtained from blood. The receptors here all came from a woman aged 25 to 45 in good health.

CDR3 loop: CASSKTGSSYNEQFF. The CDR3 DNA reads as TGTGCCAGCAGTAAAACAGGTAGCTCCTACAATGAGCAGTTCTTC. The V gene is TRBV6-5, the J gene TRBJ2-1, with a weak D call TRBD1 (5 bases). V was cut by 5 bases and J by 0 bases, with 11 bases left in between. The germline CDR1 and CDR2 sequences are MNHEY and SVGAGI. CDR3 length equals 15 residues.

The chain couples TRBV7-8 to TRBJ1-1; D uncertain. Trimming cost V 3 bases and J 1 base, with 12 bases left between them. CDR1 and CDR2 from the germline V gene are SGHVS and FQNEAQ. The CDR3 has 15 amino acids. The CDR3 DNA sequence: TGTGCCAGCAGCTTTTCCGATGGAGGGAACACTGAAGCTTTCTTT. Translated, it gives CASSFSDGGNTEAFF. The full variable domain, completed using reference TRBV7-8 and TRBJ1-1, is GAGVSQSPRYKVAKRGQDVALRCDPISGHVSLFWYQQALGQGPEFLTYFQNEAQLDKSGLPSDRFFAERPEGSVSTLKIQRTQQEDSAVYLCASSFSDGGNTEAFFGQGTRLTVV.

The chain employs TRBV5-4 and TRBJ2-5; tentatively, D is TRBD2 (5 bases). The CDR3 is made up of 15 amino acids. The V gene's germline CDR1 is SGHNT and CDR2 YYREEE (reference sequence). The V end was cut by 3 bases, the J end by 2 bases, with 14 bases between. The CDR3 region is CASSYSVGGQETQYF. CDR3 DNA sequence: TGTGCCAGCAGCTACTCGGTGGGCGGGCAAGAGACCCAGTACTTC.

V usage is TRBV20-1 and J usage is TRBJ2-7, with TRBD2 matching 9 bases. This CDR3 is built from 14 residues. V lost 6 bases, J lost 6 bases, and 12 bases stayed unmatched. Germline loops: CDR1 DFQATT, CDR2 SNEGSKA (reference sequence). This CDR3 is CSASAGTSSVEQYF. The CDR3, as DNA: TGCAGTGCGAGTGCCGGGACTAGCAGTGTCGAGCAGTACTTC.

This chain connects TRBV6-1 to TRBJ2-1; 8 nucleotides match TRBD2. The germline gives CDR1 MNHNS, CDR2 SASEGT. With 1 base clipped from V and 2 bases from J, the junction kept 4 bases outside the gene matches. The CDR3 totals 16 residues. The CDR3 sequence is CASSEGGTRAYNEQFF. The CDR3 DNA reads as TGTGCCAGCAGTGAAGGCGGGACTAGGGCCTACAATGAGCAGTTCTTC.

This clone occurred once. This rearrangement joins TRBV18 to TRBJ2-1; 10 bases line up with TRBD2. V shed 4 bases and J 9 bases; nucleotides not matched to a gene: 24. The CDR3 is 20 residues long. The germline CDR1 and CDR2 sequences are KGHSH and LQKENI. DNA of the CDR3: TGTGCCAGCTCACAACTGACCCCAACCGGGACTAGCGCCGAGGGAGGTGAGCAGTTCTTC. Its translation: CASSQLTPTGTSAEGGEQFF.

The count of this clone is one. The gene calls are TRBV28 and TRBJ2-3, with 10 bases that match TRBD2. The CDR3 has 17 amino acids. Germline lookup yields CDR1 MDHEN and CDR2 SYDVKM. V trimming: 3 bases; J trimming: 1 base; junction bases outside the gene matches: 7. The CDR3 DNA reads as TGTGCCAGCAGTTTTCCCTTCCTAGCGGGAGGCACAGATACGCAGTATTTT. It specifies CASSFPFLAGGTDTQYF.

This clone was counted once. This CDR3 reads CASSWGDTEAFF. In DNA, the CDR3 is TGTGCCAGTAGTTGGGGAGACACTGAAGCTTTCTTT. The gene calls are TRBV19 and TRBJ1-1, with D unclear. CDR3 length: 12 amino acids. Per the germline V gene, CDR1 is LNHDA and CDR2 is SQIVND (reference sequence). V was pared by 5 bases and J by 3 bases, with 7 bases between.

The chain carries TRBV2 and TRBJ2-7; D possibly corresponds to TRBD1 (6 bases). Germline V gene data show CDR1 as SNHLY and CDR2 as FYNNEI. V was pared by 11 bases and J by 7 bases, with 18 bases between. The CDR3 loop spans 12 amino acids. The CDR3 is CAGGVGRGEQYF. The CDR3 DNA is TGTGCCGGGGGCGTGGGGCGCGGAGAGCAGTACTTC.

The chain uses TRBV2 and TRBJ2-7; the D is unclear. There are 12 residues in the CDR3. Germline CDR1 reads SNHLY; CDR2 reads FYNNEI. V shed 8 bases and J shed 3 bases, with 11 bases lying between them. The CDR3 loop reads CASCESFYEQYF. In DNA form, the CDR3 reads TGTGCCAGCTGCGAAAGTTTCTACGAGCAGTACTTC.

This clone was picked up one time. This chain links TRBV3-1 (or the pseudogene TRBV3-2) with TRBJ1-1; no definite D call. V lost 0 bases, J lost 5 bases, and 10 bases lay in between. The CDR3 consists of 14 residues. CDR1 and CDR2 (germline): LGHDT, YNNKEL (reference sequence). The CDR3: CASSQDAGWTEAFF. The CDR3 DNA sequence: TGTGCCAGCAGCCAAGATGCGGGCTGGACTGAAGCTTTCTTT.

The chain couples TRBV24-1 to TRBJ1-1; D is uncertain. Looked up from germline, CDR1 is KGHDR and CDR2 is SFDVKD. This CDR3 is built from 13 residues. The V gene lost 4 bases and the J gene lost 7 bases, with 12 bases spanning the gap. The CDR3 loop reads CATSDLEASEAFF. The DNA for the CDR3 is TGTGCCACCAGTGACCTTGAGGCGAGTGAAGCTTTCTTT.

This rearrangement joins TRBV5-1 to TRBJ2-6; a weak D match, TRBD2 (6 bases). The length of the CDR3 is 14 residues. The germline V gene encodes CDR1 SGHRS and CDR2 YFSETQ. V lost 6 bases, J lost 2 bases, and 9 bases lay in between. Here the CDR3 DNA reads TGCGCCAGCACCTCGGGGGCTGGGGCCAACGTCCTGACTTTC. This codes for CASTSGAGANVLTF.

The chain combines TRBV5-4 with TRBJ2-2, with no clear D. Germline loops: CDR1 SGHNT, CDR2 YYREEE (reference sequence). The CDR3 loop spans 14 amino acids. Trimming left V 2 bases short and J 6 bases short, with 11 bases between. In nucleotides, the CDR3 is TGTGCCAGCAGCTTTTCCCGAGGAGCCGGGGAGCTGTTTTTT. It codes for CASSFSRGAGELFF. The full variable domain, rest sourced from reference TRBV5-4 and TRBJ2-2, is ETGVTQSPTHLIKTRGQQVTLRCSSQSGHNTVSWYQQALGQGPQFIFQYYREEENGRGNFPPRFSGLQFPNYSSELNVNALELDDSALYLCASSFSRGAGELFFGEGSRLTVL.

The chain employs TRBV7-9 and TRBJ2-7; 10 bases line up with TRBD2. The CDR3 covers 15 residues. The V segment lost 1 base and the J segment 5 bases; nucleotides outside the gene matches: 5. Germline V gene sequence: CDR1 SEHNR, CDR2 FQNEAQ (reference sequence). CDR3: CASSLEAGGPHEQYF. CDR3 nucleotide sequence: TGTGCCAGCAGCTTAGAAGCGGGAGGGCCCCACGAGCAGTACTTC.

The chain joins TRBV4-3 to TRBJ2-7; 7 nucleotides line up with TRBD2. Trimming cost V 1 base and J 4 bases; bases outside gene matches: 10. The CDR3 runs to 16 residues. Germline-derived CDR1 and CDR2 are LGHNA and YSLEER. DNA of the CDR3: TGCGCCAGCAGCCAAGGACACAGTTTGGGAGGGTACGAGCAGTACTTC. It is translated as CASSQGHSLGGYEQYF.

This clone was detected only a few times. V and J are TRBV29-1 and TRBJ1-3; 10 bases match TRBD1. Germline V gives CDR1 SQVTM, CDR2 ANQGSEA. With 5 bases clipped from V and 4 bases from J, the junction kept 5 bases outside the gene matches. This CDR3 spans 14 amino acids. CDR3 amino acids: CSVSGQGSGNTIYF. CDR3 in DNA: TGCAGCGTTTCGGGACAGGGGTCGGGAAACACCATATATTTT.

The chain links TRBV4-3 to TRBJ2-4; 7 bases agree with TRBD2. In germline, CDR1 is LGHNA, CDR2 YSLEER. V lost 0 bases and J lost 8; bases outside the gene matches: 10. The CDR3 has 16 residues. The CDR3 sequence: CASSQDLGSGGDIQYF. The CDR3 DNA reads TGCGCCAGCAGCCAAGATCTGGGCAGTGGGGGGGACATTCAGTACTTC.

Here the CDR3 reads CATSDVPGTGGIDEQFF. CDR3 nucleotides: TGTGCCACCAGTGATGTACCGGGGACAGGGGGCATCGATGAGCAGTTCTTC. V gene TRBV24-1 combines with J gene TRBJ2-1; TRBD1 matches 12 bases. The CDR3 covers 17 residues. The J segment lost 8 bases and the V segment lost 3 bases, leaving 10 bases of the junction unmatched. Per germline, CDR1 KGHDR and CDR2 SFDVKD.

The gene calls are TRBV15 and TRBJ2-2; tentative D call: TRBD2 (6 bases). Looked up from germline, CDR1 is LNHNV and CDR2 is YYDKDF (reference sequence). V was shortened by 9 bases and J by 5 bases, with 13 bases between the two germline ends. CDR3 length: 13 residues. The CDR3 here is CATTSLRTGELFF. In DNA, the CDR3 is TGTGCCACGACTAGTCTGAGAACCGGGGAGCTGTTTTTT.

This sequence joins TRBV27 and TRBJ1-6; 10 positions match TRBD1. Trimming at V came to 3 bases and at J to 13 bases, leaving 12 bases not matched to a gene. CDR3 size: 16 residues. Germline-derived CDR1 and CDR2 are MNHEY and SMNVEV (reference sequence). As DNA, the CDR3 is TGTGCCAGCAGTTTTCGGGGCCCGACAGGGGGCCTGCCCCTCCACTTT. This encodes CASSFRGPTGGLPLHF.